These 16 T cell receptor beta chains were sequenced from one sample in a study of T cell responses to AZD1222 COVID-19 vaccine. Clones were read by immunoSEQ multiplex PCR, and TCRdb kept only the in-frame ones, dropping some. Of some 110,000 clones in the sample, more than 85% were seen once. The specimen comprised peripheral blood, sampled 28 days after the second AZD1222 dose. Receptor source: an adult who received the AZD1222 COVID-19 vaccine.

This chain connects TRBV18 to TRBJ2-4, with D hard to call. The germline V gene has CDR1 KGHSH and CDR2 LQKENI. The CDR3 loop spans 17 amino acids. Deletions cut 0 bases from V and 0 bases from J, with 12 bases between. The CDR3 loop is CASSPPSGILAKNIQYF. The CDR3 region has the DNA TGTGCCAGCTCACCACCATCTGGCATACTAGCCAAAAACATTCAGTACTTC.

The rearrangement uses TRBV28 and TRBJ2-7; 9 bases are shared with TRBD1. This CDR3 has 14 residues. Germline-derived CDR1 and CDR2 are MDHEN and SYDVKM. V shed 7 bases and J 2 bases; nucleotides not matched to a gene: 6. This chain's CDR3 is CASKTGGRTYEQYF. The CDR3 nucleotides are TGTGCCAGCAAGACAGGGGGGCGGACCTACGAGCAGTACTTC.

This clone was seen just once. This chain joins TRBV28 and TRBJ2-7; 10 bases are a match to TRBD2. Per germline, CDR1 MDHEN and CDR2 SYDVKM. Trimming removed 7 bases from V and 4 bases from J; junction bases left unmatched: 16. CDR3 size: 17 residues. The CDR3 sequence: CASINRTPGTSDYEQYF. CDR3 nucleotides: TGTGCCAGCATCAATCGGACCCCTGGGACTAGCGATTACGAGCAGTACTTC.

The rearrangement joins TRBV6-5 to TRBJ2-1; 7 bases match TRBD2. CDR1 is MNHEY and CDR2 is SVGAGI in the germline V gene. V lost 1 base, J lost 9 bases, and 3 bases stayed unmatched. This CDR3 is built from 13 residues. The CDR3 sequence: CASSYWEGTEQFF. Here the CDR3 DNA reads TGTGCCAGCAGTTACTGGGAGGGGACTGAGCAGTTCTTC.

The CDR3 bases are TGTGCCAGCAGCGTAGCGACTAGCGGACATACAGGGACAGATACGCAGTATTTT. Translating it yields CASSVATSGHTGTDTQYF. V usage is TRBV9 and J usage is TRBJ2-3, with 9 bases that match TRBD2. V lost 0 bases, J lost 3 bases, and 11 bases stayed unmatched. Germline assignment: CDR1 SGDLS and CDR2 YYNGEE. The CDR3 runs to 18 residues.

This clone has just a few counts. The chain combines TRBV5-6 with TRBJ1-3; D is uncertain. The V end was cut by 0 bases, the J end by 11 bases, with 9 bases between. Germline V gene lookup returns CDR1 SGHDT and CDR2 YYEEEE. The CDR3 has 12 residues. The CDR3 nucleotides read TGTGCCAGCAGCTTGGTGGGCCTCCCCATATATTTT. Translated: CASSLVGLPIYF.

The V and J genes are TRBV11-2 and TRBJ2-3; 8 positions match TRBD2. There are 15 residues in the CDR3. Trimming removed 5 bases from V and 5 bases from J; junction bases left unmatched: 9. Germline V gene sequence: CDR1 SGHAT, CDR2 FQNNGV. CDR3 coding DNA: TGTGCCAGCAGCCCACAAGCGGGAGCAAAAGATACGCAGTATTTT. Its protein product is CASSPQAGAKDTQYF.

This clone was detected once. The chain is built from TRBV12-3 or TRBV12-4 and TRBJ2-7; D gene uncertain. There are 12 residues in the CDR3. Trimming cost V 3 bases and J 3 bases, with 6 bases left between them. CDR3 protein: CASSFSHYEQYF. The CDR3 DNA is TGTGCCAGCAGTTTCTCCCACTACGAGCAGTACTTC.

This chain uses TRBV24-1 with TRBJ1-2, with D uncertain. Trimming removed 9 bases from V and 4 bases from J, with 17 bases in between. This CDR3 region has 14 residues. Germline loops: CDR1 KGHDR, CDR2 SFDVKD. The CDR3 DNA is TGTGCCACCCAACCCGCCGGAGCCTCCTATGGCTACACCTTC. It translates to CATQPAGASYGYTF.

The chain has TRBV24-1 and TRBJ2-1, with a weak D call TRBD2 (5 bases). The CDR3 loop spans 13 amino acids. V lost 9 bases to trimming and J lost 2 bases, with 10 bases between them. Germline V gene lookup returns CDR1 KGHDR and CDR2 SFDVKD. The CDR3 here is CATADGTYNEQFF. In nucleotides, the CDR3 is TGTGCCACCGCGGACGGGACCTACAATGAGCAGTTCTTC.

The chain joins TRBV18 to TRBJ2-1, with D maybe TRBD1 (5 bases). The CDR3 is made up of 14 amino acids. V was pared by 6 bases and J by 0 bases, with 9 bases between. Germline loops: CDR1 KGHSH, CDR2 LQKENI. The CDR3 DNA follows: TGTGCCAGCTCTCCCGACAGCTCCTACAATGAGCAGTTCTTC. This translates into CASSPDSSYNEQFF.

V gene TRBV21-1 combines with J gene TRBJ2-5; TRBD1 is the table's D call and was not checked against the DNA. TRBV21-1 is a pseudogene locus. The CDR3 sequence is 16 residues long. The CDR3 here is CASSASADFRGETQYF. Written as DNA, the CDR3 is TGTGCCAGCAGCGCCAGCGCGGATTTTAGGGGGGAGACCCAGTACTTC.

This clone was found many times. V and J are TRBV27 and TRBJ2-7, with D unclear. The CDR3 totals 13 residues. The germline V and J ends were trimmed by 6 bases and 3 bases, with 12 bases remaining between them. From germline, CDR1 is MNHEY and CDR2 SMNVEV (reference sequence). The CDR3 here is CASSPLDLYEQYF. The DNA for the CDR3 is TGTGCCAGCAGCCCCTTGGATCTCTACGAGCAGTACTTC.

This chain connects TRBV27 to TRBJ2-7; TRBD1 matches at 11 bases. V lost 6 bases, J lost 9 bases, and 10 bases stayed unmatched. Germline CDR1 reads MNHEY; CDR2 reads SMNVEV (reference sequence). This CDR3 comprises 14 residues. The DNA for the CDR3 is TGTGCCAGCAGGGGGGGACAGGGGGGAATACGGCAGTACTTC. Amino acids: CASRGGQGGIRQYF.

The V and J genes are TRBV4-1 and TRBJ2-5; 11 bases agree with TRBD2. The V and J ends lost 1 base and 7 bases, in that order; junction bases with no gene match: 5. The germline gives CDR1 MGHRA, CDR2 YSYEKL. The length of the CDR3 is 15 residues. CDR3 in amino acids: CASSQGLAGTGTQYF. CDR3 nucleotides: TGCGCCAGCAGCCAAGGACTAGCGGGAACGGGGACCCAGTACTTC.

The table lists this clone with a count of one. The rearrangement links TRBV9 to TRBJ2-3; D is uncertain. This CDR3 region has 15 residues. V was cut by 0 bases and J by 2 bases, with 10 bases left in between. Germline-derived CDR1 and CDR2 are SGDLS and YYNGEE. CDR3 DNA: TGTGCCAGCAGCGTAGGGCTTCTCCACACAGATACGCAGTATTTT. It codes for CASSVGLLHTDTQYF.